This TCR beta chain was sequenced in a study of identical twins. Overall study findings and caveats: Less excess twin sharing appeared in beta out-of-frame sequences.

Addition of a universal primer site occurred through template switching, and cDNA carried unique molecular identifiers. TCRdb analysed the 5' RACE reads with MiXCR anew, one entry per CDR3 protein. The repertoire has 350,000 to 450,000 distinct CDR3 sequences, roughly 20% of them found once; the top ten carry approximately 12%. Germline assignment: CDR1 SGHRS and CDR2 YFSETQ. The CDR3 is made up of 16 amino acids. V gave up 1 base and J gave up 3 bases; unmatched junction bases: 7. On this clonotype: As yet, its antigen is unknown.

This clonotype was sampled from a man aged 50 to 59 in good health. Sequenced: naive T cells sorted from blood. This sequence joins TRBV5-1 and TRBJ2-7; 10 positions agree with TRBD1. The CDR3 loop reads CASSLNLRDRGYEQYF. Here the CDR3 DNA reads TGCGCCAGCAGCTTGAATTTAAGGGACAGGGGCTACGAGCAGTACTTC.